This T cell receptor (beta chain) emerged from a study of blood T cells in healthy people across ages (dated by TCRdb to between 2015 and 2017). For the wider study: Template switching captured roughly one uniquely barcoded TCR beta cDNA molecule per two T cells in model experiments. Age-related changes in TCR beta repertoire diversity were measured in the study by deep sequencing normalized with unique cDNA molecular identifiers. The donors were split into four age groups: young (average around 15 years), middle-aged (nearly 40), aged (roughly 68) and long-lived (about 74). To avoid experimental bias, donors of different ages were randomly spread across the sequencing lanes. Using the same blood draw, the study looked at two additional independent replicas of 1 million unique cDNA reads for two donors, one aged 18 to 30 and the other aged 80 or older. The research as a whole found: As age increased, observed TCR beta diversity per million T cells dropped in a roughly linear way, and a significant reduction was already evident by age about 40. The percentage of naive T cells measured by flow cytometry correlated strongly with observed TCR beta diversity. Compared with the aged group, more naive CD4+ T cells, fewer expanded clones and increased TCR diversity were shown by the long-lived group, suggesting age selection. The CMV infection status of donors was not known, potentially confounding age-related changes in expanded clonotypes. Bulk unsorted PBMC profiling prevented conclusive comparison of naive and antigen-experienced compartments. Estimates of total diversity based on one million sequenced T cells were regarded as lower bounds and as underestimates.

Libraries were constructed by 5' RACE. Sequencing was performed on an Illumina HiSeq 2500. A second PCR of roughly 7 to 11 cycles was run with a J-beta primer mix and a sample-barcoded 5' primer. Each TCR beta cDNA molecule received a unique molecular identifier from a template-switch 5' adaptor carrying 12 random nucleotides. Each sample yielded at least 3 million CDR3-containing paired-end reads. All of the RNA was converted into first-strand cDNA using the Mint cDNA synthesis kit, with a TRBC-specific oligonucleotide serving as the primer. All cDNA was treated with uracil-DNA glycosylase and then went through a first 18-cycle PCR with the universal primers M1SS and BC2_uni_R. The published analysis was carried out like this. For normalization, 1 million high-quality reads, each with a distinct molecular identifier, were randomly selected from each sample. Reads with shared molecular identifiers were discarded instead of being binned into consensus sequences. MiTCR, set to a Q25 quality threshold and the strictest error-elimination algorithm, was used for CDR3 identification, clonotype clustering and error correction. Lower-bound total TCR beta diversity was estimated with a nonparametric unseen species model using Euler transformation. TCRdb applied fastp at Q25 and MiXCR to the public reads, then kept only in-frame beta chains. Rows matching on CDR3 protein sequence are summarized as one entry with the most common DNA and genes. TCRdb, rather than the study authors, made the V and J calls. The sample table shows 630,000 or so distinct CDR3 sequences, and about 30% are seen once. The ten largest clonotypes hold less than 20% of the sample.

The table lists this clonotype with many counts. The antigen it recognizes is unknown. The sample holds no much larger clone one base away, and base qualities are not on file. Donors were about 36 systemically healthy Caucasian individuals from Russia aged roughly 6 to 100 years. About 9.6 milliliters of peripheral blood were collected from each donor into EDTA-treated Vacutainer tubes. PBMCs were isolated by Ficoll-Paque density-gradient centrifugation, with at least 6 million obtained per sample. Trizol reagent was used to extract total RNA from the PBMCs, yielding at least 6 micrograms per sample. For every donor, an aliquot of PBMCs went through flow cytometry to measure the percentages of naive CD45RAhigh/CD27high T cells. The CDR3 has 16 amino acids, counting the end cysteine and phenylalanine. CDR3 DNA only is kept here, 48 bases in frame from base 1. Relative to germline, V is missing 6 bases and J is missing 2 bases, with 8 bases of the junction outside any gene match.

Sequenced: blood. This receptor was obtained from a woman over 75 in good health. Donor details come from another sample of the same person, matched by shared clones. The sequence links TRBV12-3 or TRBV12-4 to TRBJ1-5; 9 central bases correspond to TRBD1. The CDR3 reads as follows: CASSKQGAGGNQPQHF. The nucleotides read TGTGCCAGCAGCAAACAGGGGGCTGGTGGCAATCAGCCCCAGCATTTT.